The 3 T cell receptor beta chains in this list originate from one sample, sequenced in a study of T cell responses to AZD1222 COVID-19 vaccine. TCRdb keeps only in-frame clones here, not all; method: immunoSEQ multiplex PCR. The profile covers about 120,000 clones, with approximately 94% appearing a single time and 5% taken by the ten largest. Sequences were derived from peripheral blood, sampled 28 days after the second AZD1222 dose. These receptors were taken from an adult who received the AZD1222 COVID-19 vaccine.

V is TRBV29-1 and J is TRBJ2-3, with 9 bases lining up with TRBD2. CDR3 length: 15 residues. The germline V gene encodes CDR1 SQVTM and CDR2 ANQGSEA. After removal of 6 bases from V and 1 base from J, the junction contained 8 bases not matched to a gene. CDR3 nucleotide sequence: TGCAGCGTGAACCCTAGCGGGATGCGCACAGATACGCAGTATTTT. Protein product: CSVNPSGMRTDTQYF.

The V gene is TRBV7-5, the J gene TRBJ2-5; TRBD2 was called by the table and not checked on the DNA. TRBV7-5 corresponds to a pseudogene. The CDR3 is 20 residues long. CDR3 DNA: TGTGTCAGAAGCTTAAGATGGCGGGAGGGCCCCTCCATAGAAAAAGAGACCCAGTACTTC. Its translation is CVRSLRWREGPSIEKETQYF.

The DNA of the CDR3 is TGTGCCATCAGAGGGACAGGGCGACGGTATGGCTACACCTTC. Protein sequence: CAIRGTGRRYGYTF. The chain combines TRBV10-3 with TRBJ1-2, with 9 bases identical to TRBD1. Germline CDR1 ENHRY, CDR2 SYGVKD. Losses at the gene ends were 6 bases for V and 5 bases for J; bases not matched to a gene: 7. This CDR3 spans 14 amino acids.